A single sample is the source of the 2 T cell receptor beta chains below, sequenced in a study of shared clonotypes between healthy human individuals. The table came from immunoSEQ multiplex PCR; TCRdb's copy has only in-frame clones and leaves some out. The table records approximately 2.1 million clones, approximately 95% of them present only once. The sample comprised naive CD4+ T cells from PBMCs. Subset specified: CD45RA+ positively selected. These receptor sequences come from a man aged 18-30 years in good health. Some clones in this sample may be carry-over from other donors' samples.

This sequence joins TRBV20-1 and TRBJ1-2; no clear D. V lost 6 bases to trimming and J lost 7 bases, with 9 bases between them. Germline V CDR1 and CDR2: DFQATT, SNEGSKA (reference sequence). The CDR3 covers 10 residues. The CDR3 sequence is CSARTFGYTF. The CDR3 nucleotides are TGCAGTGCCCGGACTTTTGGCTACACCTTC.

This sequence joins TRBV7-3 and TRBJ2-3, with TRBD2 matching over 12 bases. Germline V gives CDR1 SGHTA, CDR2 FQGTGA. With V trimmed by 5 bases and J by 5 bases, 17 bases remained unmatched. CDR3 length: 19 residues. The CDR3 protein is CASSPWPSTSGGRKDTQYF. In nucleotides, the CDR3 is TGTGCCAGCAGCCCGTGGCCCTCGACTAGCGGGGGACGAAAAGATACGCAGTATTTT. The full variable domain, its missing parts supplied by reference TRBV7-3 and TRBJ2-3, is GAGVSQTPSNKVTEKGKYVELRCDPISGHTALYWYRQSLGQGPEFLIYFQGTGAADDSGLPNDRFFAVRPEGSVSTLKIQRTERGDSAVYLCASSPWPSTSGGRKDTQYFGPGTRLTVL.